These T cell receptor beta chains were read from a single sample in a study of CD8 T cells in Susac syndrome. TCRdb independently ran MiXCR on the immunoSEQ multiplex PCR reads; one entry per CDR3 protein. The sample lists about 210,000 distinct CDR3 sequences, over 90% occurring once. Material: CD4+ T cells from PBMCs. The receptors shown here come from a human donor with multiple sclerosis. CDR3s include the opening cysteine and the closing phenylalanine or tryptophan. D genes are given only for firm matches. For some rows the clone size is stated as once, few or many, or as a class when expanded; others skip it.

CDR3aa: CASSPEGWYGYTF
CDR3nt: TGTGCCAGCTCACCCGAGGGGTGGTATGGCTACACCTTC
v_gene: TRBV18
j_gene: TRBJ1-2
d_gene: .
abundance: .

CDR3aa: CASSIDTQDYSNQPQHF
CDR3nt: TGTGCCAGTAGTATAGACACACAGGATTATAGCAATCAGCCCCAGCATTTT
v_gene: TRBV19
j_gene: TRBJ1-5
d_gene: .
abundance: once

CDR3aa: CASRGVPRGTDHGYTF
CDR3nt: TGTGCCAGCAGGGGGGTTCCTAGGGGGACTGATCACGGCTACACCTTC
v_gene: TRBV2
j_gene: TRBJ1-2
d_gene: .
abundance: .

CDR3aa: CASSPPGRPAFF
CDR3nt: TGTGCCAGCTCACCACCGGGAAGGCCAGCTTTCTTT
v_gene: TRBV18
j_gene: TRBJ1-1
d_gene: .
abundance: .

CDR3aa: CASRDRSTDTQYF
CDR3nt: TGTGCCAGCAGGGACAGGAGCACAGATACGCAGTATTTT
v_gene: TRBV27
j_gene: TRBJ2-3
d_gene: TRBD1
abundance: .

CDR3aa: CASRGTVVYSNQPQHF
CDR3nt: TGTGCCAGCAGGGGGACCGTCGTTTATAGCAATCAGCCCCAGCATTTT
v_gene: TRBV12-3/TRBV12-4
j_gene: TRBJ1-5
d_gene: .
abundance: once

CDR3aa: CASSSTGTYGYTF
CDR3nt: TGTGCCAGCAGCTCGACAGGGACCTATGGCTACACCTTC
v_gene: TRBV6-6
j_gene: TRBJ1-2
d_gene: TRBD1
abundance: .

CDR3aa: CSVGAGDSPLHF
CDR3nt: TGCAGCGTGGGAGCGGGAGATTCACCCCTCCACTTT
v_gene: TRBV29-1
j_gene: TRBJ1-6
d_gene: .
abundance: .

CDR3aa: CASSFRDPLNTEAFF
CDR3nt: TGTGCCAGCAGCTTCCGGGACCCTCTAAACACTGAAGCTTTCTTT
v_gene: TRBV11-1
j_gene: TRBJ1-1
d_gene: .
abundance: .

CDR3aa: CSARSSGTAETQYF
CDR3nt: TGCAGTGCTAGATCTTCCGGGACAGCAGAGACCCAGTACTTC
v_gene: TRBV20-1
j_gene: TRBJ2-5
d_gene: TRBD1
abundance: .

CDR3aa: CASTPTGANVLTF
CDR3nt: TGTGCCAGCACCCCGACTGGGGCCAACGTCCTGACTTTC
v_gene: TRBV12-3/TRBV12-4
j_gene: TRBJ2-6
d_gene: .
abundance: .

CDR3aa: CAWTHDTGDTEAFF
CDR3nt: TGTGCCTGGACGCATGACACCGGGGATACTGAAGCTTTCTTT
v_gene: TRBV30
j_gene: TRBJ1-1
d_gene: .
abundance: .

CDR3aa: CASSLSGGYTF
CDR3nt: TGTGCCAGCAGTTTATCAGGAGGCTACACCTTC
v_gene: TRBV27
j_gene: TRBJ1-2
d_gene: .
abundance: .

CDR3aa: CSAGTEYNEQFF
CDR3nt: TGCAGTGCAGGGACAGAGTACAATGAGCAGTTCTTC
v_gene: TRBV20-1
j_gene: TRBJ2-1
d_gene: TRBD1
abundance: .

CDR3aa: CASSQPGQGNQPQHF
CDR3nt: TGCGCCAGCAGCCAACCGGGACAGGGGAATCAGCCCCAGCATTTT
v_gene: TRBV4-1
j_gene: TRBJ1-5
d_gene: TRBD1
abundance: .

CDR3aa: CAWKVQGAWETQYF
CDR3nt: TGTGCCTGGAAAGTACAGGGGGCTTGGGAGACCCAGTACTTC
v_gene: TRBV30
j_gene: TRBJ2-5
d_gene: TRBD1
abundance: .

CDR3aa: CSVEVRADTEAFF
CDR3nt: TGCAGCGTTGAAGTGAGGGCGGACACTGAAGCTTTCTTT
v_gene: TRBV29-1
j_gene: TRBJ1-1
d_gene: .
abundance: .

CDR3aa: CASSLADYPNEQFF
CDR3nt: TGCGCCAGCAGCTTGGCGGACTATCCGAATGAGCAGTTCTTC
v_gene: TRBV5-1
j_gene: TRBJ2-1
d_gene: .
abundance: .

CDR3aa: CASSPPDRGGMNTEAFF
CDR3nt: TGCGCCAGCAGCCCGCCCGACAGGGGTGGAATGAACACTGAAGCTTTCTTT
v_gene: TRBV4-1
j_gene: TRBJ1-1
d_gene: TRBD1
abundance: .

CDR3aa: CASRSPGIYGYTF
CDR3nt: TGTGCCAGCAGGTCCCCAGGAATATATGGCTACACCTTC
v_gene: TRBV2
j_gene: TRBJ1-2
d_gene: .
abundance: .

CDR3aa: CAWGGQGLSYNEQFF
CDR3nt: TGTGCCTGGGGGGGACAGGGGTTATCCTACAATGAGCAGTTCTTC
v_gene: TRBV30
j_gene: TRBJ2-1
d_gene: TRBD1
abundance: .

CDR3aa: CASSGQVLYEQYF
CDR3nt: TGTGCCAGCAGTGGACAGGTGTTATACGAGCAGTACTTC
v_gene: TRBV2
j_gene: TRBJ2-7
d_gene: .
abundance: once

CDR3aa: CASRLGQGAREQYF
CDR3nt: TGTGCCAGCAGACTTGGACAGGGGGCCCGGGAGCAGTACTTC
v_gene: TRBV3-1
j_gene: TRBJ2-7
d_gene: TRBD1
abundance: .